This record looks at one TCR beta chain sequence and its context. These data belong to a study of blood T cell repertoires in COVID-19. Only in-frame clones appear in the TCRdb table, and some are missing; sequencing was by immunoSEQ multiplex PCR. Of 250,000 to 350,000 clones in the sample, approximately 88% are singletons; the top ten hold just under 9%. The study drew participants aged about 18 to 95 years from some 23 US areas. The receptor comes from a woman in her late teens or twenties who had recovered from COVID-19. Sequenced input: PBMCs or T cells enriched from blood (not recorded which).

The CDR3 loop is CSVDTAATSYGYTF. The CDR3 DNA reads as TGCAGCGTGGATACAGCGGCGACTTCCTATGGCTACACCTTC. The genes are TRBV29-1 and TRBJ1-2; D not certain. Trimming cost V 6 bases and J 4 bases, with 18 bases left between them. This CDR3 contains 14 residues. Per the germline V gene, CDR1 is SQVTM and CDR2 is ANQGSEA.